The rows below give T cell receptor beta chains drawn from one sample of a study of blood T cell repertoires in COVID-19. Sequenced by immunoSEQ multiplex PCR; TCRdb stores in-frame clones only, minus some. Among some 270,000 clones listed, over 70% were seen once. The specimen sequenced was PBMCs or T cells enriched from blood (not recorded which). Receptor source: a middle-aged woman who had been exposed to COVID-19. Each CDR3 is given without its conserved first and last residue. Not all rows give a size; the values are once, few, many and, for expanded clones, a class.

>16|NA|TRBV28|TRBJ2-1
ASTRGVDRVYSYNEQF
>9|NA|TRBV12-3/TRBV12-4|TRBJ2-2
ASSLSGELF
>14|NA|TRBV7-2|TRBJ1-4
ASSRVVGSLSEKLF
>13|NA|TRBV11-2|TRBJ1-4
ASSAQGGEYEKLF
>11|once|TRBV28|TRBJ1-2
ASSPPQGSGYT
>11|NA|TRBV12-3/TRBV12-4|TRBJ1-1
ASRTTSNTEAF
>13|NA|TRBV28|TRBJ2-7
ASSSPGTGAEEQY
>13|once|TRBV7-9|TRBJ2-1
ASSLVGGSNNEQF
>13|NA|TRBV3-1/TRBV3-2|TRBJ1-2
ASSQDPGFGYGYT
>11|NA|TRBV5-1|TRBJ1-1
ASREGADTEAF
>15|NA|TRBV9|TRBJ2-2
ASSENISGRNTGELF
>13|NA|TRBV19|TRBJ1-4
ASSIPSRGNEKLF
>13|NA|TRBV15|TRBJ1-5
ATSRVDRDGQPQH
>11|NA|TRBV7-2|TRBJ2-3
ASADGGADTQY
>13|once|TRBV7-2|TRBJ2-5
ASSLGEAGGETQY
>15|many|TRBV3-1/TRBV3-2|TRBJ1-5
ASSQAPWAGGKQPQH
>11|NA|TRBV5-8|TRBJ1-1
ASSYGRNTEAF
>14|NA|TRBV2|TRBJ1-5
ASSEDEGQGAKPQH
>14|NA|TRBV18|TRBJ1-6
ASSTGSRGTGGPLH
>15|NA|TRBV11-3|TRBJ2-1
ASSRSGRPKTYNEQF
>20|NA|TRBV4-1|TRBJ2-3
ASSQVWPTNSDRRTSTDTQY
>16|NA|TRBV4-3|TRBJ2-1
ASSPADRLKSSYNEQF
>13|NA|TRBV7-3|TRBJ1-5
ASSAARVSNQPQH
>10|NA|TRBV12-5|TRBJ1-5
ASGLIGQPQH
>9|few|TRBV7-2|TRBJ2-1
AIGQGGPQF
>12|NA|TRBV19|TRBJ2-1
ASSRGPLKGEQF
>11|NA|TRBV27|TRBJ1-3
ASRRDIGNTIY
>12|few|TRBV21-1|TRBJ1-5
ASSKTGGRQPQH
>10|NA|TRBV6-5|TRBJ1-2
ASYYPNDGYT
>14|NA|TRBV28|TRBJ2-1
ASSLLLAGAANEQF
>12|once|TRBV7-2|TRBJ2-5
ASSLDLVQETQY
>15|NA|TRBV9|TRBJ2-2
ASSVVGGGAKAGELF
>13|once|TRBV5-1|TRBJ2-3
ASSNAAGTTDTQY
>13|NA|TRBV19|TRBJ1-6
ASSIIRANNSPLH
>13|NA|TRBV5-1|TRBJ1-2
ASVPGTGANYGYT
>13|NA|TRBV28|TRBJ1-2
ASSLALGGASGYT
>11|NA|TRBV7-2|TRBJ1-1
ASSSQENTEAF
>12|NA|TRBV6-2/TRBV6-3|TRBJ1-1
ASSQTGYGGEAF
>10|NA|TRBV28|TRBJ1-4
ASSQRGEKLF
>11|NA|TRBV13|TRBJ1-1
ASSSTGNTEAF
>11|NA|TRBV19|TRBJ2-2
ASSISDTGELF
>13|few|TRBV7-7|TRBJ2-5
ASSPVGGGQETQY
>11|once|TRBV28|TRBJ2-7
ASRGQGLSEQY
>13|once|TRBV13|TRBJ2-3
ASSMGLKLTDTQY
>15|NA|TRBV28|TRBJ2-1
ASSVIPGTGGSHEQF
>14|NA|TRBV9|TRBJ2-2
ASSGRTGGATGELF
>8|many|TRBV18|TRBJ2-1
ASSPLEQF
>12|NA|TRBV3-1/TRBV3-2|TRBJ1-2
ASSPQGGGYGYT
>11|NA|TRBV29-1|TRBJ1-1
SVPPRLGTEAF
>13|NA|TRBV30|TRBJ1-1
AWSTPSSGGTEAF
>12|NA|TRBV10-3|TRBJ2-7
AIRSGGPSYEQY